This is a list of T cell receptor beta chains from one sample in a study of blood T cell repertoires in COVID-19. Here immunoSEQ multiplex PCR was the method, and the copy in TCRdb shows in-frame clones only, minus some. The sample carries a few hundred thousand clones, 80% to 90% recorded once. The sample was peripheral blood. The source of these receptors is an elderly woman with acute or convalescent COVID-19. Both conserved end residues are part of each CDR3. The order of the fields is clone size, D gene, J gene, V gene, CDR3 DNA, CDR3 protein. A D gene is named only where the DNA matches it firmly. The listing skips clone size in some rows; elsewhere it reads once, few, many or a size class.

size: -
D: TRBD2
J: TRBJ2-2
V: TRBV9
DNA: TGTGCCAGCAGCGGGCCTAGCGGGGGTTTCGGGGAGCTGTTTTTT
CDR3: CASSGPSGGFGELFF

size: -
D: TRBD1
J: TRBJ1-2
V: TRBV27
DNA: TGTGCCAGCAGTGCCGGGACAGGGGGAATCAACTATGGCTACACCTTC
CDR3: CASSAGTGGINYGYTF

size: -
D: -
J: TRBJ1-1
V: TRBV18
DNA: TGTGCCAGCTCCCAGGAGGGCGAGGGAACTGAAGCTTTCTTT
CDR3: CASSQEGEGTEAFF

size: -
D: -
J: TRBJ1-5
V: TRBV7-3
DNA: TGTGCCAGCAGCCCCGGGACAAGTCGTCAGCCCCAGCATTTT
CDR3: CASSPGTSRQPQHF

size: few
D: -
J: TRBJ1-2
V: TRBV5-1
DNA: TGCGCCAGCAGCCCCGCTACAGGCTATGGCTACACCTTC
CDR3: CASSPATGYGYTF

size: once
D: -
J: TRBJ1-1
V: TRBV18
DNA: TGTGCCAGCTCACCAAAGCGGGAGAACACTGAAGCTTTCTTT
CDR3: CASSPKRENTEAFF

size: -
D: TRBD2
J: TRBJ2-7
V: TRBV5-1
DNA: TGCGCCAGCAGCTTGGGAACTAGCGGGAGGGCCTCGGGGGAGCAGTACTTC
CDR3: CASSLGTSGRASGEQYF

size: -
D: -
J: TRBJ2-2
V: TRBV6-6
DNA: TGTGCCAGCAGTTTCACCTTACAGGGGAACACCGGGGAGCTGTTTTTT
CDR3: CASSFTLQGNTGELFF

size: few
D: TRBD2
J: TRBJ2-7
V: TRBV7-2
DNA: TGTGCCAGCAGCATCTCCACTAGCGGGGCTCCTTTCCACGAGCAGTACTTC
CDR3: CASSISTSGAPFHEQYF

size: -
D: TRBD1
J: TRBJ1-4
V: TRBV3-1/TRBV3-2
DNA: TGTGCCAGCACCCCGGGTTCCGGGACAGGGGGCGGTGAAAAACTGTTTTTT
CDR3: CASTPGSGTGGGEKLFF

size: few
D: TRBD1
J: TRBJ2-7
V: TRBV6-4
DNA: TGTGCCAGCAGTCAGGACAGGGGGCTTGAGCAGTACTTC
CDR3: CASSQDRGLEQYF

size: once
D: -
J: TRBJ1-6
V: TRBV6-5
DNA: TGTGCCAGCTGGGGGCTGGGGTATAATTCACCCCTCCACTTT
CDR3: CASWGLGYNSPLHF

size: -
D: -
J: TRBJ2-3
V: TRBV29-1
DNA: TGCAGCGTTGAAGATTCCCTACTTACAGATACGCAGTATTTT
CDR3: CSVEDSLLTDTQYF

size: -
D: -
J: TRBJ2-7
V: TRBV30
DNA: TGTGCCTGGAGGGGTAGGGGTACCTACGAGCAGTACTTC
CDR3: CAWRGRGTYEQYF

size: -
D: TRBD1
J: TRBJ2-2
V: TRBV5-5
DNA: TGTGCCAGCAGCTTGGGAGGGACAGGGGCCACCGGGGAGCTGTTTTTT
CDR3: CASSLGGTGATGELFF

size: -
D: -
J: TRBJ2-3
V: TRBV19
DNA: TGTGCCAGTAGTATAAGTAGGGGTACAGATACGCAGTATTTT
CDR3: CASSISRGTDTQYF

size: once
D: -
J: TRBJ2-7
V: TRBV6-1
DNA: TGTGCCAGCAGCCTCCCCGAGGACACCTTCCTAGAGCAGTACTTC
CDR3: CASSLPEDTFLEQYF

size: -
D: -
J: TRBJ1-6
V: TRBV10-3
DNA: TGTGCCATCAGTGAGTCGCGAGAGGGTAGGTCACCCCTCCACTTT
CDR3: CAISESREGRSPLHF

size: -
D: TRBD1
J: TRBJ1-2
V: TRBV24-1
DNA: TGTGCCACCAGTAGCCCGGGACAGGGGGCAATTGGCTACACCTTC
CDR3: CATSSPGQGAIGYTF